Below, one T cell receptor beta chain is given with its context. Its antigen is unidentified. The data originate from a study of shared clonotypes between healthy human individuals. CD4+ cell separation produced CD45RA+ naive and CD45RA-negative memory subsets. With 5 bases clipped from V and 5 bases from J, the junction kept 8 bases outside the gene matches. Per the germline V gene, CDR1 is MNHEY and CDR2 is SMNVEV (reference sequence). The CDR3 consists of 14 residues. Study results and caveats: Compared with memory subsets, naive subsets generally had larger estimated richness.

Data came from immunoSEQ multiplex PCR; TCRdb stores just in-frame clones and leaves some out. Here the sample spans about 1.4 million clones, around 97% being singletons. This chain uses TRBV27 with TRBJ2-7, with 8 positions matching TRBD2. Sequencing was carried out using naive CD4+ T cells sorted from blood. Subset described: CD45RA+ positively selected. This TCR was sampled from a man aged 25 to 40 in good health. The CDR3: CASSRGTRVDEQYF. As DNA, the CDR3 is TGTGCCAGCAGTCGCGGGACTAGGGTAGACGAGCAGTACTTC.